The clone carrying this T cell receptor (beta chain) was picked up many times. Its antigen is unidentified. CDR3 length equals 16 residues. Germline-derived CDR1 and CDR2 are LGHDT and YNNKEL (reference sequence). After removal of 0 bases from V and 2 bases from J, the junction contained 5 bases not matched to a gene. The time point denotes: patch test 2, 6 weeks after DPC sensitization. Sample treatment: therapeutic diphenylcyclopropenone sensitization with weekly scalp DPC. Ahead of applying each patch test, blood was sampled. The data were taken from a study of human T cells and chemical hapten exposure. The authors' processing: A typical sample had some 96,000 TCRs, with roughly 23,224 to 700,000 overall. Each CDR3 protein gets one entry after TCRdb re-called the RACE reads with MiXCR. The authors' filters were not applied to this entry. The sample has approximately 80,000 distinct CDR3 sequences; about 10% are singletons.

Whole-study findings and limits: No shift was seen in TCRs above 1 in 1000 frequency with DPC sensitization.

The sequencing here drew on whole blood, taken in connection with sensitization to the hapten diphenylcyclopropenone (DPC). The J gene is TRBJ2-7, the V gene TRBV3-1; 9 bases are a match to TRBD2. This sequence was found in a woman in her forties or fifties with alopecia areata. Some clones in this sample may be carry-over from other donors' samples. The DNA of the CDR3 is TGTGCCAGCAGCCAAGAATGGCTAGCGGGGCCCTACGAGCAGTACTTC. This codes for CASSQEWLAGPYEQYF.